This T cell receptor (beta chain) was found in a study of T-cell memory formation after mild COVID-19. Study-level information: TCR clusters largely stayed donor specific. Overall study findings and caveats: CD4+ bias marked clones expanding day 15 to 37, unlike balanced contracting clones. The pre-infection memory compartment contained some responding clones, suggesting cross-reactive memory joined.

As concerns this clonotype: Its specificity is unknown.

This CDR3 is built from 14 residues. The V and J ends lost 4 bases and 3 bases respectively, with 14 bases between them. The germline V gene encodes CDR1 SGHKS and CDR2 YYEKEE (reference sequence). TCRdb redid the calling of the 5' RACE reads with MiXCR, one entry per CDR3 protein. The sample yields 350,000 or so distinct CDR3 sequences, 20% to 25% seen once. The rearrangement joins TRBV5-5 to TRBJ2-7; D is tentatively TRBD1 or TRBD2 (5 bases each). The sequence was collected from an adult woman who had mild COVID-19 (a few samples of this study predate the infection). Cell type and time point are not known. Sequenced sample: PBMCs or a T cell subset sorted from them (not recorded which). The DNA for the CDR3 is TGTGCCAGCAGCCCCGGGACGGCTGTCTACGAGCAGTACTTC. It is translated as CASSPGTAVYEQYF.